The 3 T cell receptor beta chains given below trace back to one sample, sequenced in a study of blood T cells in healthy people across ages. A J-beta primer mix and a sample-barcoded 5' primer were used in a second PCR of roughly 7 to 12 cycles. TCRdb reanalysed the 5' RACE reads using MiXCR and keeps one entry per CDR3 protein. The sample lists 700,000 to 850,000 distinct CDR3 sequences, approximately 35% occurring once. Sequencing was carried out using blood. Receptors were obtained from a man between 18 and 35 years old in good health.

The chain combines TRBV25-1 with TRBJ2-7; 9 nucleotides match TRBD1. CDR3 length equals 16 residues. Looked up from germline, CDR1 is MGHDK and CDR2 is SYGVNS. V was clipped by 3 bases and J by 6 bases; unmatched bases: 12. The CDR3 is CASSESTGTGFSEQYF. The CDR3 nucleotides read TGTGCCAGCAGTGAGTCGACCGGGACAGGGTTCAGCGAGCAGTACTTC.

Worth noting for this clonotype: A read error may produce the germline difference seen at one junction end. The rearrangement links TRBV5-1 to TRBJ1-1, with D tentatively TRBD1 (5 bases). The CDR3 consists of 14 residues. Germline CDR1 is SGHRS and CDR2 is YFSETQ. The CDR3 nucleotides are TGCGCCAGCAGCTCCGGGGATGCGGACACTGAAGCTTACTTT. Translated, it gives CASSSGDADTEAYF. Combining the CDR3 with reference TRBV5-1 and TRBJ1-1 gives the whole variable domain KAGVTQTPRYLIKTRGQQVTLSCSPISGHRSVSWYQQTPGQGLQFLFEYFSETQRNKGNFPGRFSGRQFSNSRSEMNVSTLELGDSALYLCASSSGDADTEAYFGQGTRLTVV.

The chain uses TRBV20-1 and TRBJ1-1; possible D gene TRBD1, 5 bases. The germline V and J ends were trimmed by 1 base and 2 bases, with 17 bases remaining between them. The germline CDR1 and CDR2 sequences are DFQATT and SNEGSKA (reference sequence). The length of the CDR3 is 16 residues. CDR3 protein: CSARGIGAVQNTEAFF. In DNA form, the CDR3 reads TGCAGTGCTAGAGGAATTGGGGCAGTTCAAAACACTGAAGCTTTCTTT.